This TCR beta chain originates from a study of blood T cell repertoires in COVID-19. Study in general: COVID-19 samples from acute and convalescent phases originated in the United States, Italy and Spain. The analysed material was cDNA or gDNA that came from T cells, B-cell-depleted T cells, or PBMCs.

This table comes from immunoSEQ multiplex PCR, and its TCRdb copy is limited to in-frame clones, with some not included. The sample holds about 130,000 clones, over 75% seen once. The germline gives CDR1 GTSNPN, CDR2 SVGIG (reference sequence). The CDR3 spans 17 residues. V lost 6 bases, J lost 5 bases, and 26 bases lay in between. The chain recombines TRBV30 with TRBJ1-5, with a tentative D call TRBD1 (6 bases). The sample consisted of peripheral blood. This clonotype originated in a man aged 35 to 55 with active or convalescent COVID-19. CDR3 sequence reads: CACGTPGHTGLYQPQHF. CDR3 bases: TGTGCCTGCGGAACTCCGGGACACACCGGACTTTATCAGCCCCAGCATTTT.